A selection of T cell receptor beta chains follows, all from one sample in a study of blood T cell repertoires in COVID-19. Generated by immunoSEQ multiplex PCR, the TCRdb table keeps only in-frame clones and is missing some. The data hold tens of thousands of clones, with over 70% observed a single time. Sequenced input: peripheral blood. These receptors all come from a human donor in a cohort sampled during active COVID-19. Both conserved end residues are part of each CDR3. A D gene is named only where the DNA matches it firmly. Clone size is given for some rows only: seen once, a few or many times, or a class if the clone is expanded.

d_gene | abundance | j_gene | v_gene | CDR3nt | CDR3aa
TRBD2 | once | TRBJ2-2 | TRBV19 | TGTGCCAGTAGTTCCGGGACTAGCGGATCCGGGGAGCTGTTTTTT | CASSSGTSGSGELFF
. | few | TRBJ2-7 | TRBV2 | TGTGCCAGCAAGGCCCAGCGGACCTACGAGCAGTACTTC | CASKAQRTYEQYF
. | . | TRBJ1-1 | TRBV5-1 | TGCGCCAGCAGCACGGACAGCGCCTCTGAAGCTTTCTTT | CASSTDSASEAFF
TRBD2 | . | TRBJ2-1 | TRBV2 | TGTGCCAGCAGTGAACCAGCCGGGACTAGCGGGACAGGGGCCTCCTACAATGAGCAGTTCTTC | CASSEPAGTSGTGASYNEQFF
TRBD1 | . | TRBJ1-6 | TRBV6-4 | TGTGCCAGCAGTGAGAGGACAGGCTTACCCCTCCACTTT | CASSERTGLPLHF
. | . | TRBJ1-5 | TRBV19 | TGTGCCAGTAGGGTAGAACCAGGGGACGGCAATCAGCCCCAGCATTTT | CASRVEPGDGNQPQHF
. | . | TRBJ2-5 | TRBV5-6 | TGTGCCAGCAGCTCGGGACTGCCCCAAGAGACCCAGTACTTC | CASSSGLPQETQYF
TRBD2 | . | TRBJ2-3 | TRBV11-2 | TGTGCCAGCAGCGCCATGGGACTAGCGGGATTTGATACGCAGTATTTT | CASSAMGLAGFDTQYF
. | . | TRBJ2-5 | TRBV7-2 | TGTGCCAGCAGCTTAGTTGGAGCGCGAGAGACCCAGTACTTC | CASSLVGARETQYF
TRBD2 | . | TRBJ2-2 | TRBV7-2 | TGTGCCAGCAGCCGCGGACTAGCGGGAGGCGGTGGGGAGCTGTTTTTT | CASSRGLAGGGGELFF
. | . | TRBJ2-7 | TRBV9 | TGTGCCAGCAGCTTGGCGACAGACTCCTACGAGCAGTACTTC | CASSLATDSYEQYF
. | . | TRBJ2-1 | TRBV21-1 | TGTGCCAGCAGCATCGACAGGGGTTGGAATGAGCAGTTCTTC | CASSIDRGWNEQFF
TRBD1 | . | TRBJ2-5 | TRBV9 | TGTGCCAGCAGCGCGGAGACAGGGGAAGAGACCCAGTACTTC | CASSAETGEETQYF
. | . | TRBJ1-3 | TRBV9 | TGTGCCAGCAGCCCCGCAACGTTGAGCTCTGGAAACACCATATATTTT | CASSPATLSSGNTIYF
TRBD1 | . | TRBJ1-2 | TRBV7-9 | TGTGCCAGCAGCTCCACGACAGGGGGCTACACCTTC | CASSSTTGGYTF
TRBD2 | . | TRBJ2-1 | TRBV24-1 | TGTGCCACCAGTGATTTTGGGGGAGGGGACAATGAGCAGTTCTTC | CATSDFGGGDNEQFF
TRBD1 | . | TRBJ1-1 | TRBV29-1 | TGCAGCGCTGGGACAGGTAACACTGAAGCTTTCTTT | CSAGTGNTEAFF
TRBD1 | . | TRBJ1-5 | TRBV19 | TGTGCCAGTAGTATAGAGGCTTGGGGGACAGGGTTTTATCAGCCCCAGCATTTT | CASSIEAWGTGFYQPQHF
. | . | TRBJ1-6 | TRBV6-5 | TGTGCCAGCAGTTACTCCGATAATTCACCCCTCCACTTT | CASSYSDNSPLHF
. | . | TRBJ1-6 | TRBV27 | TGTGCCAGCAGTTTCCTCACTCCGGCGGGTTTTCATAATTCACCCCTCCACTTT | CASSFLTPAGFHNSPLHF